These T cell receptor beta chains were read from a single sample in a study of T cell responses to AZD1222 COVID-19 vaccine. Generated by immunoSEQ multiplex PCR, the TCRdb table keeps only in-frame clones and is missing some. The sample has around 120,000 clones; 85% to 95% are singletons. The sample consisted of peripheral blood, taken 28 days after the second AZD1222 dose. The receptor set was obtained from an adult who received the AZD1222 COVID-19 vaccine. Each CDR3 is given with its conserved first and last residue. The D gene is left open where the match is weak. The size entry is marked missing in some rows and otherwise reads once, few, many or a size class.

V	D	J	size	DNA	CDR3
TRBV28	TRBD1	TRBJ1-3	.	TGTGCCAGTAACAGGGGGCCTGGAAACACCATATATTTT	CASNRGPGNTIYF
TRBV28	.	TRBJ1-5	.	TGTGCCAGCATTCGACTCGGGGGGCTAGGCGATCAGCCCCAGCATTTT	CASIRLGGLGDQPQHF
TRBV18	.	TRBJ2-1	.	TGTGCCAGCTCACCAACCGGGAGCTCCTACAATGAGCAGTTCTTC	CASSPTGSSYNEQFF
TRBV7-8	.	TRBJ1-2	.	TGTGCCAGCAGCTTAGGGTTCGAGGGTGGTGGCTACACCTTC	CASSLGFEGGGYTF
TRBV27	.	TRBJ2-7	once	TGTGCCAGCAGTTATGGAGGGGTCTCCTACGAGCAGTACTTC	CASSYGGVSYEQYF
TRBV30	.	TRBJ1-1	once	TGTGCCTGGAGCCCTAGGGGGAACACTGAAGCTTTCTTT	CAWSPRGNTEAFF
TRBV2	.	TRBJ1-5	.	TGTGCCAGCAGTGAAAGGCAGGGCGTGGTTCAGCCCCAGCATTTT	CASSERQGVVQPQHF
TRBV30	.	TRBJ1-4	.	TGTGCCTGGAGTGGTGGCCAACTCTCTAATGAAAAACTGTTTTTT	CAWSGGQLSNEKLFF
TRBV28	.	TRBJ1-3	.	TGTGCCAGCAGTTTATCTGTACCTGGAAACACCATATATTTT	CASSLSVPGNTIYF
TRBV6-6	.	TRBJ2-1	.	TGTGCCAGCAGTCTGGGAGTCAGCTCCTACAATGAGCAGTTCTTC	CASSLGVSSYNEQFF
TRBV11-2	.	TRBJ1-3	.	TGTGCCAGCAGCTTAGATCTCTGGGGATCTGGAAACACCATATATTTT	CASSLDLWGSGNTIYF